Sequencing of this T cell receptor (beta chain) was carried out in a study of CD8 T cells in ankylosing spondylitis. This clonotype has a count of ten or more. What it recognizes is unknown. TCRdb passed the 5' RACE reads through MiXCR, listing each CDR3 protein once. The repertoire includes 750,000 to 850,000 distinct CDR3 sequences, approximately 10% of them detected once, and roughly 0.51% sits in the top ten. Study results and limitations: Disease-associated clones were reportedly significantly overrepresented in matched ankylosing spondylitis synovial fluid. Several of the motif variants were reported before in synovial fluid and blood from reactive arthritis. Typical of ankylosing spondylitis blood, it appeared, was a TCR beta motif of roughly eight highly homologous variants.

The V gene lost 4 bases and the J gene lost 2 bases, with 17 bases spanning the gap. The CDR3 is 16 amino acids. Germline CDR1 SGHRS, CDR2 YFSETQ. This chain connects TRBV5-1 to TRBJ2-3, with D unclear. This clonotype was obtained from a male donor with ankylosing spondylitis. The sequencing input was blood, either unsorted or a sorted T cell fraction (not recorded which). This CDR3 is CASSLIGLVVTDTQYF. The CDR3 DNA sequence: TGCGCCAGCAGCCTAATTGGGCTAGTTGTCACAGATACGCAGTATTTT.